This TCR beta chain was profiled in a study of PD-1 blockade in classical Hodgkin lymphoma. The CDR3 loop spans 14 amino acids. Looked up from germline, CDR1 is MNHEY and CDR2 is SMNVEV (reference sequence). Remarks on this clone: Its antigen remains unidentified. Compared with germline, one end of the junction differs, possibly owing to a read error.

The study, taken as a whole, reports: The drivers behind the repertoire differences, possibly disease activity or prior therapy, remain undefined. Reports described newly diagnosed patients as having lower baseline TCR diversity than healthy donors.

Method: immunoSEQ multiplex PCR; TCRdb's copy keeps in-frame clones and lacks some. This table has 19,000 or so clones, about 83% appearing once. The time point denotes: newly diagnosed, previously untreated cHL patient sample. PBMCs were thawed, and CD8+ T cells were then isolated from them by magnetic negative selection. Comparison samples consisted of PBMCs from newly diagnosed, untreated classical Hodgkin lymphoma. The chain links TRBV27 to TRBJ1-6; possible D gene TRBD1, 6 bases. The clonotype was recovered from a human donor with classical Hodgkin lymphoma. The sample was CD8+ T cells from blood. In DNA form, the CDR3 reads TGTGCCAGTAGTTTGGGGGGCGTTAGTTCACCCCTCCACTTT. The encoded protein is CASSLGGVSSPLHF.